This T cell receptor (beta chain) was observed in a study of blood T cells in healthy people across ages. Whole-study findings and limits: Shifts in expanded clonotypes may have been confounded by donor CMV status, which was unknown.

A second PCR, run for 7 to 11 cycles, used a sample-barcoded 5' primer plus a J-beta primer mix. TCRdb redid the calling of the 5' RACE reads with MiXCR, one entry per CDR3 protein. The sample holds roughly 1.5 million distinct CDR3 sequences; 40% to 45% are singletons and the top ten take 4%. The V gene's germline CDR1 is SEHNR and CDR2 FQNEAQ (reference sequence). CDR3 length: 14 amino acids. V lost 8 bases to trimming and J lost 8 bases, with 18 bases between them. Donation came from healthy Caucasian individuals in Russia who were aged roughly 6 to 95. Notes on this clonotype: What it binds is unknown.

The chain employs TRBV7-9 and TRBJ1-4; D may be TRBD1 (6 bases). This receptor was obtained from a woman younger than 30 in good health. Sequencing was performed on blood. Here the CDR3 reads CASGTGMTGEKLFF. As DNA, the CDR3 is TGTGCCAGCGGCACAGGGATGACGGGGGAAAAACTGTTTTTT.